A single sample gave rise to the 8 T cell receptor beta chains below, sequenced in a study of shared clonotypes between healthy human individuals. The repertoire was sequenced with immunoSEQ multiplex PCR; TCRdb's copy has only in-frame clones and lacks some. Of hundreds of thousands of clones in the sample, approximately 96% are singletons; the top ten hold approximately 0.1%. Naive CD8 cells lacked CD45RO, underwent positive selection for CCR7 and left out terminally differentiated effector memory CD45RA+ cells. The specimen sequenced was naive CD8+ T cells sorted from blood. The origin of the receptors is a woman in her twenties or thirties in good health.

This rearrangement joins TRBV2 to TRBJ2-1; D is unresolved. Germline CDR1 SNHLY, CDR2 FYNNEI. Trimming left V 1 base short and J 2 bases short, with 6 bases between. CDR3 length: 14 residues. For the CDR3, the DNA is TGTGCCAGCAGTGAAGTGGACCCCTACAATGAGCAGTTCTTC. Encoded protein: CASSEVDPYNEQFF. The full variable domain, its missing parts supplied by reference TRBV2 and TRBJ2-1, is EPEVTQTPSHQVTQMGQEVILRCVPISNHLYFYWYRQILGQKVEFLVSFYNNEISEKSEIFDDQFSVERPDGSNFTLKIRSTKLEDSAMYFCASSEVDPYNEQFFGPGTRLTVL.

This rearrangement joins TRBV10-1 to TRBJ2-1; tentative D call: TRBD2 (6 bases). V was trimmed by 2 bases and J by 12 bases, leaving 17 bases between them. In germline, CDR1 is WNHNN, CDR2 SYGVQD (reference sequence). The length of the CDR3 is 14 residues. The CDR3 is CASSEGRTSTGQFF. CDR3 bases: TGCGCCAGCAGTGAGGGCCGCACTAGCACTGGGCAGTTCTTC.

V is TRBV4-2 and J is TRBJ2-1, with a weak D call TRBD2 (5 bases). The germline CDR1 and CDR2 sequences are LGHNA and YNFKEQ. The CDR3 length is 14 residues. Trimming stripped 0 bases from V and 9 bases from J, with 12 bases between. The CDR3 DNA reads TGTGCCAGCAGCCAAGATGAACTAGGCAGTGAGCAGTTCTTC. It specifies CASSQDELGSEQFF.

The chain joins TRBV9 to TRBJ2-2; 7 nucleotides agree with TRBD2. Germline assignment: CDR1 SGDLS and CDR2 YYNGEE. The V and J ends lost 3 bases and 7 bases, in that order; junction bases with no gene match: 12. The CDR3 is 16 amino acids. The CDR3 protein is CASSDALGGENGELFF. The CDR3 DNA reads TGTGCCAGCAGCGATGCCTTGGGAGGGGAGAACGGGGAGCTGTTTTTT.

This rearrangement joins TRBV18 to TRBJ2-1; no clear D. From germline, CDR1 is KGHSH and CDR2 LQKENI. This CDR3 spans 16 amino acids. Trimming cost V 1 base and J 9 bases, with 19 bases left between them. This CDR3 reads CASSPRQRSAMGEQFF. In DNA form, the CDR3 reads TGTGCCAGCTCACCACGGCAGCGTTCCGCAATGGGTGAGCAGTTCTTC.

The chain is built from TRBV28 and TRBJ2-1; the D call may be TRBD1 or TRBD2 (5 bases each). This CDR3 has 16 residues. Trimming shortened V by 3 bases and J by 0 bases, and 12 bases separated the two germline ends. Germline V gene data show CDR1 as MDHEN and CDR2 as SYDVKM. The CDR3, as DNA: TGTGCCAGCAGTTTCGACAGCGGAAGCTCCTACAATGAGCAGTTCTTC. Translated: CASSFDSGSSYNEQFF. Drawing the rest from reference TRBV28 and TRBJ2-1, the complete variable domain is DVKVTQSSRYLVKRTGEKVFLECVQDMDHENMFWYRQDPGLGLRLIYFSYDVKMKEKGDIPEGYSVSREKKERFSLILESASTNQTSMYLCASSFDSGSSYNEQFFGPGTRLTVL.

This clone was observed a single time. The chain couples TRBV7-8 to TRBJ2-2; 12 bases are shared with TRBD2. There are 15 residues in the CDR3. V was pared by 4 bases and J by 5 bases, with 2 bases of the junction left unmatched. Germline V gives CDR1 SGHVS, CDR2 FQNEAQ. The CDR3 region has the DNA TGTGCCAGCAGCTCTAGCGGGAGGGGGACCGGGGAGCTGTTTTTT. Residues: CASSSSGRGTGELFF.

The chain employs TRBV2 and TRBJ2-1; D could derive from TRBD1 or TRBD2 (6 bases each). The V gene lost 10 bases and the J gene lost 3 bases, with 13 bases spanning the gap. The CDR3 runs to 13 residues. CDR1 is SNHLY, CDR2 FYNNEI, per germline. The CDR3 here is CAISGADYNEQFF. The DNA for the CDR3 is TGTGCCATCTCGGGGGCGGACTACAATGAGCAGTTCTTC.